This T cell receptor (beta chain) was captured by sequencing in a study of T cells expressing NK-cell markers. The CDR3 spans 17 residues. The V gene's germline CDR1 is SGHTA and CDR2 FQGNSA. TCRdb reanalyzed the 5' RACE reads and collapses them to one entry per CDR3 protein, without DNA. This listing includes over 250,000 distinct CDR3 sequences. Sequenced material: blood T cells: a sorted CD56 or NKG2C T cell subset, CD4+ or CD8+ T cells, or bulk PBMC T cells (not recorded which). This TCR derives from a woman between 18 and 70 years old in good health. This rearrangement joins TRBV7-2 to TRBJ2-6; TCRdb's D call of TRBD2 is untestable without DNA. The CDR3 sequence: CASSSRGSQSGANVLTF.